Listed here are 29 T cell receptor beta chains from one sample, sequenced in a study of T cell responses to AZD1222 COVID-19 vaccine. Sequenced by immunoSEQ multiplex PCR; TCRdb stores in-frame clones only, minus some. The sample yields roughly 100,000 clones, around 87% seen once. This specimen consisted of peripheral blood, obtained 28 days after the second AZD1222 dose. These receptors were collected from an adult who received the AZD1222 COVID-19 vaccine.

The rearrangement links TRBV5-5 to TRBJ2-1; either TRBD1 or TRBD2 may supply D (5 bases each). This CDR3 region has 15 residues. Germline CDR1 reads SGHKS; CDR2 reads YYEKEE (reference sequence). V lost 0 bases and J 2 bases, leaving 9 bases between the germline ends. Here the CDR3 DNA reads TGTGCCAGCAGCTTGGGGGGGAGCGCCTACAATGAGCAGTTCTTC. It specifies CASSLGGSAYNEQFF.

The rearrangement joins TRBV7-3 to TRBJ2-1, with unresolved D. With 5 bases removed from V and 1 base from J, the gap between germline ends came to 12 bases. CDR1 and CDR2 from the germline V gene are SGHTA and FQGTGA. There are 15 residues in the CDR3. Here the CDR3 reads CASSPRWTSYNEQFF. In DNA form, the CDR3 reads TGTGCCAGCAGCCCTCGCTGGACGTCCTACAATGAGCAGTTCTTC. The full variable domain, with the rest looked up from reference TRBV7-3 and TRBJ2-1, is GAGVSQTPSNKVTEKGKYVELRCDPISGHTALYWYRQSLGQGPEFLIYFQGTGAADDSGLPNDRFFAVRPEGSVSTLKIQRTERGDSAVYLCASSPRWTSYNEQFFGPGTRLTVL.

The gene calls are TRBV30 and TRBJ1-1, with D hard to call. This CDR3 region has 11 residues. V lost 3 bases to trimming and J lost 1 base, with 3 bases between them. Germline V lookup: CDR1 GTSNPN, CDR2 SVGIG (reference sequence). CDR3 in DNA: TGTGCCTGGAGGGAGAACACTGAAGCTTTCTTT. Residues: CAWRENTEAFF.

This chain links TRBV27 with TRBJ2-7, with TRBD1 as a possible D gene (6 bases). The CDR3 is 15 amino acids. Germline V gives CDR1 MNHEY, CDR2 SMNVEV (reference sequence). With 3 bases removed from V and 5 bases from J, the gap between germline ends came to 17 bases. The chain's CDR3 is CASSLSPGVIDEQYF. In DNA, the CDR3 is TGTGCCAGCAGTTTGTCCCCAGGGGTCATCGACGAGCAGTACTTC.

The V call is TRBV24-1, the J call TRBJ1-1; D is ambiguous. This CDR3 is built from 13 residues. V was shortened by 8 bases and J by 1 base, with 10 bases between the two germline ends. Germline CDR1 is KGHDR and CDR2 is SFDVKD. In DNA form, the CDR3 reads TGTGCCACCATAATGGCAAGGAACACTGAAGCTTTCTTT. Amino acid sequence: CATIMARNTEAFF.

The rearrangement links TRBV6-5 to TRBJ2-7, with a tentative D call TRBD1 (6 bases). The germline V gene encodes CDR1 MNHEY and CDR2 SVGAGI. The CDR3 is 16 residues long. With 0 bases removed from V and 2 bases from J, the gap between germline ends came to 14 bases. The CDR3 DNA reads TGTGCCAGCAGTTACTCTCGGCCAGGGGCTCCCTACGAGCAGTACTTC. Protein product: CASSYSRPGAPYEQYF.

The chain's CDR3 is CASSSATGGSYNEQFF. CDR3 DNA: TGTGCCAGCAGCTCGGCGACAGGGGGCTCCTACAATGAGCAGTTCTTC. V usage is TRBV9 and J usage is TRBJ2-1, with 9 bases matching TRBD1. This CDR3 region has 16 residues. Germline CDR1 SGDLS, CDR2 YYNGEE. J gave up 0 bases and V 4 bases, and 5 bases lay outside the gene matches.

The chain has TRBV9 and TRBJ1-2; D is ambiguous. Germline V gene lookup returns CDR1 SGDLS and CDR2 YYNGEE. Trimming cost V 4 bases and J 0 bases, with 7 bases left between them. The CDR3 is 13 amino acids. This chain's CDR3 is CASSPDTNYGYTF. CDR3 DNA: TGTGCCAGCAGCCCCGACACTAACTATGGCTACACCTTC.

The table lists this clone with a few counts. The rearrangement uses TRBV29-1 and TRBJ2-1, with 7 bases aligning to TRBD1. Per germline, CDR1 SQVTM and CDR2 ANQGSEA. There are 15 residues in the CDR3. The junction had 12 bases not matched to a gene; V was cut back by 6 bases and J by 4 bases. The CDR3 here is CSVLPRTGIYNEQFF. The CDR3, as DNA: TGCAGCGTCCTGCCCCGGACAGGAATTTACAATGAGCAGTTCTTC.

The V gene is TRBV5-1, the J gene TRBJ2-7; TRBD2 agrees at 9 bases. The CDR3 is made up of 15 amino acids. Unmatched junction bases numbered 8, after V lost 4 bases and J lost 3 bases. CDR1 is SGHRS and CDR2 is YFSETQ in the germline V gene. This chain's CDR3 is CASSDQRLADYEQYF. CDR3 DNA sequence: TGCGCCAGCAGCGATCAACGACTAGCGGACTACGAGCAGTACTTC.

This clone showed up just once. The chain employs TRBV6-2 or TRBV6-3 and TRBJ2-7; D is unclear. The V and J ends lost 2 bases and 2 bases respectively, with 10 bases between them. CDR1 MNHEY and CDR2 SVGEGT come from the germline V gene. The CDR3 consists of 14 residues. CDR3 sequence: CASSYGGSTYEQYF. The CDR3 coding sequence is TGTGCCAGCAGTTACGGCGGCAGTACCTACGAGCAGTACTTC.

The rearrangement links TRBV28 to TRBJ2-7; D gene uncertain. Germline loops: CDR1 MDHEN, CDR2 SYDVKM. The CDR3 is made up of 15 amino acids. V shed 3 bases and J shed 0 bases, with 12 bases lying between them. CDR3 sequence (DNA): TGTGCCAGCAGTTTGGGCAGGACCCGCTCCTACGAGCAGTACTTC. Its translation: CASSLGRTRSYEQYF.

On this clone: The junction and the germline gene differ at one end; a read error may be behind it. Distinct nucleotide sequences in the sample also encode this CDR3. CDR3 sequence (DNA): TGTGCCAGTTCACCCCGGCCGGGACGTGGAAACACCATATATTTT. This encodes CASSPRPGRGNTIYF. The chain couples TRBV18 to TRBJ1-3; possibly TRBD1 for D (5 bases). The CDR3 contains 15 residues. Germline loops: CDR1 KGHSH, CDR2 LQKENI.

The V gene is TRBV7-8, the J gene TRBJ2-1; D remains unclear. The CDR3 consists of 13 residues. The V end lost 4 bases, the J end lost 5 bases, and 9 bases lay between the germline ends. Per the germline V gene, CDR1 is SGHVS and CDR2 is FQNEAQ. This CDR3 reads CASSYDNHNEQFF. The DNA for the CDR3 is TGTGCCAGCAGCTATGATAACCACAATGAGCAGTTCTTC.

V usage is TRBV5-4 and J usage is TRBJ1-3, with D hard to call. This CDR3 has 15 residues. Germline V gene lookup returns CDR1 SGHNT and CDR2 YYREEE (reference sequence). Trimming took off 0 bases at V and 3 bases at J, with 10 bases between the two ends. CDR3 DNA sequence: TGTGCCAGCAGCTTGGCTGGTGGCTTTGGAAACACCATATATTTT. This gives the protein CASSLAGGFGNTIYF.

The chain employs TRBV3-1 (or the pseudogene TRBV3-2) and TRBJ2-5; TRBD2 aligns across 11 bases. The CDR3 has 17 amino acids. Per germline, CDR1 LGHDT and CDR2 YNNKEL (reference sequence). V was pared by 4 bases and J by 4 bases, with 11 bases of the junction left unmatched. CDR3 sequence: CASSPLAGGPSSETQYF. In nucleotides, the CDR3 is TGTGCCAGCAGCCCATTAGCGGGAGGGCCCTCTTCAGAGACCCAGTACTTC.

This clone was observed a handful of times. This chain links TRBV19 with TRBJ1-5; D unclear. There are 15 residues in the CDR3. Trimming left V 3 bases short and J 0 bases short, with 9 bases between. Germline CDR1 and CDR2: LNHDA and SQIVND (reference sequence). The CDR3 loop is CASSIGTNSNQPQHF. The DNA for the CDR3 is TGTGCCAGTAGTATTGGAACGAATAGCAATCAGCCCCAGCATTTT.

This chain joins TRBV3-1 (or the pseudogene TRBV3-2) and TRBJ1-4; tentative D call: TRBD1 (5 bases). The CDR3 loop spans 12 amino acids. Germline V gene lookup returns CDR1 LGHDT and CDR2 YNNKEL (reference sequence). V lost 6 bases to trimming and J lost 8 bases, with 10 bases between them. The CDR3 here is CASSGGGEKLFF. CDR3 coding DNA: TGTGCCAGCAGTGGGGGGGGAGAAAAACTGTTTTTT.

The rearrangement uses TRBV11-2 and TRBJ2-7; D ambiguous. The germline gives CDR1 SGHAT, CDR2 FQNNGV. Trimming pared 6 bases from V and 3 bases from J, leaving 18 bases between. CDR3 length: 15 residues. CDR3 coding DNA: TGTGCCAGCAGGCCTATTGGCGGAAAGATCTACGAGCAGTACTTC. Protein sequence: CASRPIGGKIYEQYF.

Here the CDR3 reads CASSPTGAGEQYF. The CDR3 DNA is TGCGCCAGCAGTCCTACTGGTGCGGGCGAGCAGTACTTC. The genes are TRBV10-1 and TRBJ2-7; D might be TRBD2 (5 bases). CDR3 length: 13 residues. Germline assignment: CDR1 WNHNN and CDR2 SYGVQD (reference sequence). The V and J ends lost 5 bases and 6 bases respectively, with 14 bases between them.

The J gene is TRBJ1-6, the V gene TRBV6-1; D is undetermined. CDR3 size: 11 residues. Germline V gene lookup returns CDR1 MNHNS and CDR2 SASEGT. V was trimmed by 2 bases and J by 7 bases, leaving 0 bases between them. DNA for the CDR3: TGTGCCAGCAGTGAAAATTCACCCCTCCACTTT. Protein: CASSENSPLHF.

This clone was seen only a few times. V usage is TRBV21-1 and J usage is TRBJ1-2. TRBV21-1 represents a pseudogene. The CDR3 has 15 amino acids. The CDR3 loop reads CASSKVLVERYGYTF. In nucleotides, the CDR3 is TGTGCCAGCAGCAAAGTTCTTGTAGAGCGCTATGGCTACACCTTC.

The chain links TRBV19 to TRBJ1-4, with 9 bases matching TRBD1. Germline V gene data show CDR1 as LNHDA and CDR2 as SQIVND (reference sequence). V was pared by 3 bases and J by 7 bases, with 6 bases of the junction left unmatched. The CDR3 has 15 residues. CDR3 in DNA: TGTGCCAGTAGTATCGGACAGGGGATAATTGAAAAACTGTTTTTT. Encoded protein: CASSIGQGIIEKLFF.

The chain joins TRBV29-1 to TRBJ2-3; 9 nucleotides line up with TRBD2. J gave up 2 bases and V 4 bases, and 7 bases lay outside the gene matches. CDR1 SQVTM and CDR2 ANQGSEA come from the germline V gene. CDR3 size: 15 residues. As DNA, the CDR3 is TGCAGCGTTGTACCGACTAGCGGCCCCACAGATACGCAGTATTTT. The encoded protein is CSVVPTSGPTDTQYF.

The V call is TRBV7-8, the J call TRBJ2-7, with 10 nucleotides matching TRBD2. J was trimmed by 0 bases and V by 4 bases; bases with no gene match: 18. In germline, CDR1 is SGHVS, CDR2 FQNEAQ. There are 20 residues in the CDR3. The CDR3 DNA reads TGTGCCAGCAGCTCTTACCTAAGGAGGCTAGCGGGAGTGTACTCCTACGAGCAGTACTTC. As protein: CASSSYLRRLAGVYSYEQYF. The full variable domain, rest sourced from reference TRBV7-8 and TRBJ2-7, is GAGVSQSPRYKVAKRGQDVALRCDPISGHVSLFWYQQALGQGPEFLTYFQNEAQLDKSGLPSDRFFAERPEGSVSTLKIQRTQQEDSAVYLCASSSYLRRLAGVYSYEQYFGPGTRLTVT.

The rearrangement joins TRBV18 to TRBJ2-2; weak D call: TRBD1 (6 bases). CDR1 is KGHSH, CDR2 LQKENI, per germline. CDR3 length equals 17 residues. V was cut by 1 base and J by 5 bases, with 17 bases left in between. CDR3 protein: CASSPLNPPGVTGELFF. The CDR3 bases are TGTGCCAGCTCACCACTAAATCCTCCAGGGGTTACCGGGGAGCTGTTTTTT.

The V gene is TRBV16, the J gene TRBJ1-1, with a weak D call TRBD1 (5 bases). Germline CDR1 is KGHSY and CDR2 is FQNENV. Trimming pared 4 bases from V and 1 base from J, leaving 7 bases between. The CDR3 runs to 13 residues. The CDR3 loop is CASSRQGNTEAFF. The CDR3 coding sequence is TGTGCCAGCAGCCGCCAGGGGAACACTGAAGCTTTCTTT.

The chain is built from TRBV29-1 and TRBJ2-1, with 7 positions matching TRBD2. The CDR3 runs to 12 residues. Germline V gene data show CDR1 as SQVTM and CDR2 as ANQGSEA. With V trimmed by 4 bases and J by 10 bases, 7 bases remained unmatched. Written as DNA, the CDR3 is TGCAGCGTTGGTGGGAGGGCTTGGGAGCAGTTCTTC. It is translated as CSVGGRAWEQFF.

V usage is TRBV6-5 and J usage is TRBJ1-1, with TRBD1 matching 7 bases. V shed 10 bases and J 3 bases; nucleotides not matched to a gene: 11. The CDR3 totals 14 residues. Germline V lookup: CDR1 MNHEY, CDR2 SVGAGI. DNA of the CDR3: TGTGCCATCGGACTCGGGACAGCCGACACTGAAGCTTTCTTT. This sequence encodes CAIGLGTADTEAFF.